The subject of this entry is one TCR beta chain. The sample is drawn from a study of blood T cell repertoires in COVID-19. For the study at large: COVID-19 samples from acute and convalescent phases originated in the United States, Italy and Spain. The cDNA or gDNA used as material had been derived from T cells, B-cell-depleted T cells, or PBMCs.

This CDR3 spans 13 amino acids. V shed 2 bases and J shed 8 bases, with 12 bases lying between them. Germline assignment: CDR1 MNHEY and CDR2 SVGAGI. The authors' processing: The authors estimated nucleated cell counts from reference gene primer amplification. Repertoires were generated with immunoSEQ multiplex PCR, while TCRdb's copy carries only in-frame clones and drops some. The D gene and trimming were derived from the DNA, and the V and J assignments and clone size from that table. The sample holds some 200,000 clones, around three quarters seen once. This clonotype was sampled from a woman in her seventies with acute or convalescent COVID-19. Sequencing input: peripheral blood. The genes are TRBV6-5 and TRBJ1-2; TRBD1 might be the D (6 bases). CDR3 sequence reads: CASSYAGARGYTF. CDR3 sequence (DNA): TGTGCCAGCAGTTACGCGGGGGCGCGAGGCTACACCTTC.